These 20 T cell receptor beta chains originate from one sample sequenced in a study of neurological immune-mediated disorders. Time point noted: longitudinal time-point 3. Via MiXCR, TCRdb re-called the 5' RACE reads, giving one row per CDR3 protein. This table holds 45,000 to 60,000 distinct CDR3 sequences, about 13% found once. The sequencing sample was made of PBMCs. The receptors were sampled from a male donor with HTLV-1-associated myelopathy (HAM/TSP).

This clonotype was counted a few times. The genes are TRBV7-7 and TRBJ2-3; 12 bases agree with TRBD2. The CDR3 loop spans 16 amino acids. Per germline, CDR1 SSHAT and CDR2 FNYEAQ (reference sequence). V lost 1 base, J lost 2 bases, and 1 base stayed unmatched. CDR3 residues: CASSLGLAGATDTQYF. The CDR3 nucleotides read TGTGCCAGCAGCTTAGGACTAGCGGGGGCCACAGATACGCAGTATTTT. The full variable domain, in which reference TRBV7-7 and TRBJ2-3 provide the parts outside the CDR3, is GAGVSQSPRYKVTKRGQDVTLRCDPISSHATLYWYQQALGQGPEFLTYFNYEAQPDKSGLPSDRFSAERPEGSISTLTIQRTEQRDSAMYRCASSLGLAGATDTQYFGPGTRLTVL.

Written as DNA, the CDR3 is TGTGCCAGTAGCCTCGCGGGCTATCAGCCCCAGCATTTT. Amino acids: CASSLAGYQPQHF. The chain recombines TRBV5-5 with TRBJ1-5; D remains ambiguous. Germline V gene sequence: CDR1 SGHKS, CDR2 YYEKEE (reference sequence). This CDR3 spans 13 amino acids. The germline V and J ends were trimmed by 8 bases and 5 bases, with 14 bases remaining between them. The entire variable domain, with the rest obtained from reference TRBV5-5 and TRBJ1-5, is as follows: DAGVTQSPTHLIKTRGQQVTLRCSPISGHKSVSWYQQVLGQGPQFIFQYYEKEERGRGNFPDRFSARQFPNYSSELNVNALLLGDSALYLCASSLAGYQPQHFGDGTRLSIL.

As for this clonotype: The junction departs from the called germline gene at one end, perhaps through a read error. V and J are TRBV12-3 or TRBV12-4 and TRBJ2-2, with a possible D match to TRBD1 (6 bases). There are 12 residues in the CDR3. The CDR3 protein is CASSFYEGEPFF. The CDR3 DNA sequence: TGTGCCAGCAGTTTCTATGAGGGGGAGCCGTTTTTT.

The rearrangement joins TRBV28 to TRBJ2-7, with D perhaps matching TRBD2 (6 bases). This CDR3 has 14 residues. V lost 7 bases and J lost 2, with 15 bases in between. The V gene's germline CDR1 is MDHEN and CDR2 SYDVKM. CDR3 in DNA: TGTGCCAGCATTGCAGGGAGGTACCCCTACGAGCAGTACTTC. Translated, it gives CASIAGRYPYEQYF.

This clonotype was picked up many times. The rearrangement uses TRBV12-3 or TRBV12-4 and TRBJ2-1; D unclear. V was shortened by 2 bases and J by 2 bases, with 7 bases between the two germline ends. CDR3 length equals 14 residues. This CDR3 reads CASSLNSAYNEQFF. CDR3 DNA sequence: TGTGCCAGCAGTTTAAATTCGGCCTACAATGAGCAGTTCTTC.

This rearrangement joins TRBV6-1 to TRBJ2-7, with unresolved D. With 2 bases removed from V and 3 bases from J, the gap between germline ends came to 5 bases. The CDR3 covers 12 residues. Germline lookup yields CDR1 MNHNS and CDR2 SASEGT. CDR3 loop: CASSEHSYEQYF. CDR3 sequence (DNA): TGTGCCAGCAGTGAACACAGCTACGAGCAGTACTTC.

There are many counts of this clonotype. J is TRBJ1-1 and V is TRBV25-1; D is possibly TRBD1 (6 bases). The CDR3 runs to 13 residues. V was trimmed by 6 bases and J by 5 bases, leaving 13 bases between them. Germline V lookup: CDR1 MGHDK, CDR2 SYGVNS. CDR3 loop: CASSLGAVTEAFF. The DNA for the CDR3 is TGTGCCAGCAGCTTGGGGGCCGTTACTGAAGCTTTCTTT.

Ten or more counts support this clonotype. J is TRBJ2-1 and V is TRBV5-6; D not resolved. Germline assignment: CDR1 SGHDT and CDR2 YYEEEE. The CDR3 is made up of 13 amino acids. Trimming pared 0 bases from V and 5 bases from J, leaving 6 bases between. The DNA of the CDR3 is TGTGCCAGCAGCTTGGGACCCAACAATGAGCAGTTCTTC. Its protein product is CASSLGPNNEQFF.

This clonotype was detected many times. The rearrangement links TRBV19 to TRBJ1-2; D is uncertain. V was pared by 6 bases and J by 5 bases, with 10 bases between. CDR3 length equals 12 residues. Germline V gene lookup returns CDR1 LNHDA and CDR2 SQIVND (reference sequence). In DNA, the CDR3 is TGTGCCAGTAGCCAAGACGGATATGGCTACACCTTC. This codes for CASSQDGYGYTF.

This clonotype came up many times. The junction does not match germline at one end; this may be a read error. The V call is TRBV20-1, the J call TRBJ1-1, with D perhaps matching TRBD1 (6 bases). The CDR3 sequence is 14 residues long. Germline V gene sequence: CDR1 DFQATT, CDR2 SNEGSKA (reference sequence). For the CDR3, the DNA is TGCAGTGTTAGAGGGGGGTTATGGAACACTGAAGCTTTCTTT. Its protein is CSVRGGLWNTEAFF.

This clonotype was counted ten times or more. This rearrangement joins TRBV6-1 to TRBJ2-7; unclear D gene. Trimming shortened V by 2 bases and J by 3 bases, and 11 bases separated the two germline ends. The CDR3 sequence is 14 residues long. Germline CDR1 reads MNHNS; CDR2 reads SASEGT. CDR3 sequence (DNA): TGTGCCAGCAGTGAAACTCTCAACAACTACGAGCAGTACTTC. Translated: CASSETLNNYEQYF.

By frequency in the sample, this clonotype is medium-sized (0.01 to 0.1%). This chain connects TRBV29-1 to TRBJ2-3; 11 bases match TRBD2. Unmatched junction bases numbered 3, after V lost 6 bases and J lost 1 base. Germline V gene sequence: CDR1 SQVTM, CDR2 ANQGSEA. This CDR3 comprises 14 residues. The DNA of the CDR3 is TGCAGCGTGATACTAGCGGGGGGCACAGATACGCAGTATTTT. This gives the protein CSVILAGGTDTQYF.

This clonotype occurred many times. The chain couples TRBV5-1 to TRBJ1-2, with D perhaps matching TRBD1 (6 bases). Trimming left V 4 bases short and J 8 bases short, with 21 bases between. CDR3 length: 15 residues. CDR1 and CDR2 from the germline V gene are SGHRS and YFSETQ. CDR3 sequence: CASSPRSTGPVGYTF. The CDR3 DNA reads TGCGCCAGCAGCCCTCGATCGACAGGACCAGTCGGCTACACCTTC.

This clonotype was detected ten times or more. The V gene is TRBV9, the J gene TRBJ2-1, with 9 bases that match TRBD2. V was pared by 4 bases and J by 1 base, with 12 bases of the junction left unmatched. The CDR3 loop spans 18 amino acids. Germline assignment: CDR1 SGDLS and CDR2 YYNGEE. CDR3 sequence: CASSPDPGTSRSYNEQFF. The DNA for the CDR3 is TGTGCCAGCAGCCCGGACCCGGGGACTAGCCGTTCCTACAATGAGCAGTTCTTC.

The genes are TRBV7-9 and TRBJ1-3, with D hard to call. The CDR3 is 16 residues long. The V gene's germline CDR1 is SEHNR and CDR2 FQNEAQ (reference sequence). Trimming cost V 5 bases and J 2 bases, with 16 bases left between them. In DNA form, the CDR3 reads TGTGCCAGCAGCCGGCCGCTAGGGAAAGCTGGAAACACCATATATTTT. Its translation is CASSRPLGKAGNTIYF.

This clonotype came up many times. The chain recombines TRBV5-1 with TRBJ1-3; TRBD1 aligns across 7 bases. With V trimmed by 4 bases and J by 0 bases, 4 bases remained unmatched. CDR1 is SGHRS, CDR2 YFSETQ, per germline. The CDR3 is 15 residues long. The CDR3 nucleotides are TGCGCCAGCAGCGCCGGGACAGCCTCTGGAAACACCATATATTTT. Residues: CASSAGTASGNTIYF.

This clonotype was counted ten times or more. The V and J genes are TRBV5-1 and TRBJ2-4; 8 bases are a match to TRBD1. The V gene end was trimmed by 1 base and the J gene end by 0 bases; junction bases not matched to a gene: 9. Per the germline V gene, CDR1 is SGHRS and CDR2 is YFSETQ. This CDR3 is built from 18 residues. The CDR3 protein is CASSLFPTGEEAKNIQYF. The CDR3 coding sequence is TGCGCCAGCAGCTTGTTTCCGACAGGGGAGGAAGCCAAAAACATTCAGTACTTC.

The table lists this clonotype with many counts. V gene TRBV7-9 combines with J gene TRBJ2-1; TRBD1 agrees at 9 bases. Losses at the gene ends were 5 bases for V and 4 bases for J; bases not matched to a gene: 6. The V gene's germline CDR1 is SEHNR and CDR2 FQNEAQ (reference sequence). CDR3 length: 15 amino acids. The CDR3 DNA follows: TGTGCCAGCAGCCCGGACAGGGGCGGGTACAATGAGCAGTTCTTC. Translation gives CASSPDRGGYNEQFF.

In this sample, this clonotype is medium-sized. The genes are TRBV29-1 and TRBJ1-5; D might be TRBD1 (5 bases). V lost 2 bases and J lost 3, with 8 bases in between. The CDR3 contains 13 residues. Germline V gene data show CDR1 as SQVTM and CDR2 as ANQGSEA. CDR3: CSVEIGANQPQHF. In nucleotides, the CDR3 is TGCAGCGTTGAAATAGGGGCCAATCAGCCCCAGCATTTT.

This clonotype has a count of ten or more. This chain joins TRBV3-1 and TRBJ1-1; possible D gene TRBD1, 5 bases. Germline V gives CDR1 LGHDT, CDR2 YNNKEL (reference sequence). The CDR3 sequence is 14 residues long. V was trimmed by 1 base and J by 4 bases, leaving 10 bases between them. DNA of the CDR3: TGTGCCAGCAGCCAAGCTCAGGGAAGCACTGAAGCTTTCTTT. It yields the protein CASSQAQGSTEAFF.